The present T cell receptor (beta chain) was sequenced within a study of shared clonotypes between healthy human individuals (dated by TCRdb to about 2020). Regarding the research as a whole: A couple of women and a few men aged 18 to 49 years were included in the cohort. Libraries were prepared and TCR repertoires were sequenced by different laboratories using diverse techniques, in order to increase sequencing depth and limit assay-specific biases. Each donor's leukapheresis produced roughly between about 0.9 and 9.5 billion PBMCs. Per donor, three plates each were used for CD4 naive and CD4 memory, two for CD8 naive, and one for CD8 memory. The study deeply sequenced blood TCR repertoires of about 5 healthy adults to estimate repertoire size and the extent of clonotype sharing between individuals.

General findings and caveats noted by the study authors: Compared with non-shared clonotypes, clonotypes shared by all four sorted-subset donors had higher generation probabilities. Based on pairwise subsampling, the degree of clonotype sharing among donors was expected to be affected by sequencing depth. The small number of donors limited the genetic and exposure-history diversity represented. Even with the large sequencing depth, rarefaction of the sorted-subset datasets indicated that sequencing was incomplete. Estimated clonotype richness was generally larger for naive than for memory subsets. Sampling was limited to blood, and TCR repertoires in tissue likely differ from TCR repertoires in blood. When several donors were compared, the shared fraction of clonotypes was around 5% for naive CD4, less than 4% for naive CD8, 2% to 2.5% for memory CD4, and 0.3% to 0.5% for memory CD8.

Donors were healthy HIV-negative adults with no recently reported acute infections or vaccinations. Only Caucasian adults living in Nashville, Tennessee, USA were represented among the donors. The CD8 memory samples were a combination of magnetically selected CD45RO+ cells and CCR7-negative CD45RA+ effector memory (TemRA) cells. Blood was obtained by leukapheresis, after which PBMCs were separated by Ficoll-Histopaque density gradient centrifugation and cryopreserved in liquid nitrogen vapor phase. Analytical flow cytometry was used to check the purity and quantity of every magnetically sorted T cell population. Each sorted fraction had its genomic DNA isolated and then quantified by UV absorbance on a Nanodrop 2000c. Using the deep immunoSEQ assay, TCR CDR3 regions were amplified from genomic DNA by multiplex PCR. Genomic DNA extracted from each cell subset was distributed evenly over all wells of several immunoSEQ 96-well plates, and each plate served as one replicate. For sorted subsets, about 200 ng genomic DNA, equal to tens of thousands of T cell genomes, was loaded into each replicate PCR. The purified libraries were quantified using a Qubit 3.0 fluorometer, sized with a Bioanalyzer 2100, and then quantified again using the KAPA Library Quantification kit. Every immunoSEQ 96-well plate was sequenced on a dedicated single-read 150-cycle Illumina NextSeq 550 flow cell. The original pipeline was this. The immunoSEQ output contained only junctional sequences without quality scores, so filtering could not match that applied to full-length reads. Sequences were annotated with PyIR, a Python wrapper for IgBLAST v1.9, and V/J genes and CDR3 were assigned using IMGT germline references. Reads were removed for weak V/J assignments (E-value above 1e-6), missing CDR3, stop codons, out-of-frame junctions, or ambiguous translated residues. V3J clonotypes were defined as sequences sharing an identical inferred V gene, J gene, and CDR3 amino acid sequence. Percentage overlap between repertoires was computed as shared unique clonotypes divided by the size of the smaller repertoire. Three approaches were used to assess repertoire richness: RTK rarefaction, the Chao1 estimator, and Recon v2.1 estimates of unobserved clonotypes. OLGA was used to compute generation probabilities for all TCRbeta clonotypes that the gDNA method yielded from a few donors. The source is immuneACCESS, and TCRdb retained only in-frame sequences with V and J called. Part of the clones is not carried over; for the studies checked, unresolved V genes explain less than half of this, and the remainder is unexplained. V, J and clone size were drawn from that table, and D and trimming were deduced from the DNA. This sample gives about 690,000 clones in total; less than 95% of them show up just once. In total, the top ten clones hold around a third of the sample.

With regard to this clone: What antigen it recognizes has not been identified. No base-level quality is on record; no much larger clone is a single base apart.

Sequenced: memory CD8+ T cells from PBMCs. The cell subset or site label here, explained by the study, means: CD45RO+ cells pooled with CCR7-negative TemRA cells. This clonotype originated in a man aged 18 to 35 in good health. Some clones in this sample may be carry-over from other donors' samples.

The CDR3 here reads CASSTRDPGTSYNEQFF. The nucleotides read TGTGCCAGCAGCACCCGGGACCCGGGGACCTCCTACAATGAGCAGTTCTTC. The rearranged segments are TRBV9 and TRBJ2-1; the D gene may be TRBD1 or TRBD2, since each aligns over 5 bases. The germline V gene gives CDR1 as SGDLS and CDR2 as YYNGEE. From the cysteine through the phenylalanine, the CDR3 covers 17 amino acids. Solely the CDR3 DNA is kept, with 51 bases framed from the first base. V was cut back by 4 bases and J by 0 bases, leaving a gap of 17 bases between them.